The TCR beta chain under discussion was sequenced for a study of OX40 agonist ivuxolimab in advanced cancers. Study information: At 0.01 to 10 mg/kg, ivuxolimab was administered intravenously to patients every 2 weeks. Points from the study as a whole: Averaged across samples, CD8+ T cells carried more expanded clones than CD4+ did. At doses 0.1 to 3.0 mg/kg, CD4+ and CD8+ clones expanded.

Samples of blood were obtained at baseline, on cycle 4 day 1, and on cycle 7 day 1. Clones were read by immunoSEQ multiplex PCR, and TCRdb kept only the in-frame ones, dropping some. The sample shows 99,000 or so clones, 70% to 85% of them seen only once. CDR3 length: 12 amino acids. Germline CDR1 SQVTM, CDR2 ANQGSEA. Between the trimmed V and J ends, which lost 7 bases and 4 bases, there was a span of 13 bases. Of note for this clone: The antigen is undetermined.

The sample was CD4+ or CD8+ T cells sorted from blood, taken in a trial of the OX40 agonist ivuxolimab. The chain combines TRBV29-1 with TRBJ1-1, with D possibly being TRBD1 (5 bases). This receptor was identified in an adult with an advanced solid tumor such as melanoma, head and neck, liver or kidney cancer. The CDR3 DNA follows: TGCAGCGGTGGGGAGGGGCGCACTGAAGCTTTCTTT. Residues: CSGGEGRTEAFF.